This T cell receptor (beta chain) was sequenced in a study of T cell responses to AZD1222 COVID-19 vaccine. This CDR3 contains 16 residues. The J segment lost 1 base and the V segment lost 2 bases, leaving 6 bases of the junction unmatched. Germline V CDR1 and CDR2: KGHSH, LQKENI. Pooled together were second doses at about 4 or about 12 weeks. Study-wide results and limits: After the peak T cell response, and only then, were repertoires sampled. Elevations in Spike-specific TCR breadth and depth followed administration of two AZD1222 doses. Clonal diversity may have been underestimated in mostly white British donors.

In the case of this clone: As yet, its antigen is unknown.

This table comes from immunoSEQ multiplex PCR, and its TCRdb copy is limited to in-frame clones, with some not included. This table has some 130,000 clones, approximately 95% appearing once. This specimen consisted of peripheral blood, obtained 28 days after the second AZD1222 dose. V is TRBV18 and J is TRBJ1-2; 8 positions agree with TRBD1. The sequence was obtained from an adult who received the AZD1222 COVID-19 vaccine. The CDR3 spells CASSPSGTGLNYGYTF. For the CDR3, the DNA is TGTGCCAGCTCACCATCCGGGACAGGCCTTAACTATGGCTACACCTTC.